Following are 25 T cell receptor beta chains from one sample sequenced in a study of T-cell reconstitution after alpha-beta-depleted transplantation in children. Construction of the TCRbeta library involved unique molecular identifiers. Each CDR3 protein gets one entry after TCRdb re-called the PCR reads with MiXCR. In the table there are hundreds of thousands of distinct CDR3 sequences, around 17% of which are singletons. This specimen was PBMCs from the stem cell graft donor, taken from the stem cell graft. The receptors shown here come from a human donor who donated a stem cell graft to a child with acute myeloid leukemia.

This clonotype was counted a few times. The chain joins TRBV5-5 to TRBJ1-2; possibly TRBD1 for D (5 bases). The CDR3 is made up of 15 amino acids. Trimming cost V 0 bases and J 2 bases, with 11 bases left between them. CDR1 and CDR2 (germline): SGHKS, YYEKEE (reference sequence). The CDR3 nucleotides read TGTGCCAGCAGCTTGGATGGGGGGGGAAACTATGGCTACACCTTC. As protein: CASSLDGGGNYGYTF.

This clonotype was picked up many times. The genes are TRBV25-1 and TRBJ1-2; 8 nucleotides agree with TRBD1. This CDR3 has 14 residues. Germline assignment: CDR1 MGHDK and CDR2 SYGVNS. Trimming took 4 bases from V and 5 from J; bases not matched to a gene: 6. CDR3 amino acids: CASSGIGQGYGYTF. CDR3 nucleotides: TGTGCCAGCAGTGGAATTGGACAGGGATATGGCTACACCTTC.

The V call is TRBV7-9, the J call TRBJ1-5; maybe TRBD1 (5 bases). Germline V gives CDR1 SEHNR, CDR2 FQNEAQ (reference sequence). The V gene lost 1 base and the J gene lost 0 bases, with 10 bases spanning the gap. The CDR3 sequence is 16 residues long. CDR3 nucleotides: TGTGCCAGCAGCTTAGGTCCGGGGCTTAGCAATCAGCCCCAGCATTTT. Translating gives CASSLGPGLSNQPQHF.

This chain connects TRBV28 to TRBJ1-2; D is uncertain. Deletions cut 7 bases from V and 8 bases from J, with 20 bases between. From germline, CDR1 is MDHEN and CDR2 SYDVKM. The CDR3 has 14 residues. The CDR3 DNA reads TGTGCCAGCACCTCGGCCTGGGCCGGTGACGGCTACACCTTC. Residues: CASTSAWAGDGYTF.

This chain links TRBV13 with TRBJ2-4; maybe TRBD2 (5 bases). Germline assignment: CDR1 PRHDT and CDR2 FYEKMQ (reference sequence). The CDR3 has 16 amino acids. V dropped 4 bases and J dropped 2 bases, with 15 bases sitting between them. The CDR3 DNA is TGTGCCAGCAGCTCTCGAGACGGGGTTCCCAAAAACATTCAGTACTTC. Protein sequence: CASSSRDGVPKNIQYF.

The J gene is TRBJ1-2, the V gene TRBV29-1; 7 bases match TRBD1. Germline CDR1 and CDR2: SQVTM and ANQGSEA. This CDR3 spans 12 amino acids. J lost 5 bases, V lost 8 bases, and 8 bases had no gene match. CDR3 sequence (DNA): TGCAGCCCCGACAGGGAAGGATATGGCTACACCTTC. Its protein product is CSPDREGYGYTF.

This clonotype was recorded many times. The chain recombines TRBV4-3 with TRBJ1-1, with D unresolved. CDR3 length equals 14 residues. Germline lookup yields CDR1 LGHNA and CDR2 YSLEER. Trimming took 1 base from V and 1 from J, leaving 7 bases between them. The CDR3 region is CASSQVPENTEAFF. The DNA for the CDR3 is TGCGCCAGCAGCCAAGTTCCGGAGAACACTGAAGCTTTCTTT.

This chain uses TRBV10-3 with TRBJ2-5, with TRBD1 as a possible D gene (5 bases). This CDR3 has 15 residues. Germline values: CDR1 ENHRY, CDR2 SYGVKD. Trimming stripped 3 bases from V and 3 bases from J, with 14 bases between. In DNA, the CDR3 is TGTGCCATCAGTGATGGGTGGGGCATTAAAGAGACCCAGTACTTC. As protein: CAISDGWGIKETQYF.

This clonotype was counted ten times or more. The chain links TRBV20-1 to TRBJ2-7; D might be TRBD1 or TRBD2, each matching 6 bases. The CDR3 is 14 amino acids. V lost 3 bases and J lost 2, with 14 bases in between. The germline CDR1 and CDR2 sequences are DFQATT and SNEGSKA (reference sequence). CDR3 amino acids: CSAREGGKAYEQYV. CDR3 DNA: TGCAGTGCTAGGGAAGGGGGGAAGGCCTACGAGCAGTACGTC.

This clonotype was seen a few times. The chain joins TRBV24-1 to TRBJ1-2; tentative D call: TRBD1 (5 bases). V was pared by 0 bases and J by 4 bases, with 8 bases between. Per the germline V gene, CDR1 is KGHDR and CDR2 is SFDVKD. This CDR3 comprises 14 residues. CDR3 protein: CATSDLDRVYGYTF. CDR3 coding DNA: TGTGCCACCAGTGATTTGGACAGAGTCTATGGCTACACCTTC.

DNA of the CDR3: TGTGCCAGCAGGTCCGGGACAGGGTTAGGAGACAATGAGCAGTTCTTC. Encoded protein: CASRSGTGLGDNEQFF. The rearrangement uses TRBV2 and TRBJ2-1, with 9 positions matching TRBD1. The CDR3 extends over 16 amino acids. The germline CDR1 and CDR2 sequences are SNHLY and FYNNEI. V lost 6 bases to trimming and J lost 5 bases; unmatched junction nucleotides: 11. Filled out from reference TRBV2 and TRBJ2-1, the complete variable domain reads EPEVTQTPSHQVTQMGQEVILRCVPISNHLYFYWYRQILGQKVEFLVSFYNNEISEKSEIFDDQFSVERPDGSNFTLKIRSTKLEDSAMYFCASRSGTGLGDNEQFFGPGTRLTVL.

As for this clonotype: The missing conserved phenylalanine or tryptophan at the end of this CDR3 makes a read error likely. The DNA is omitted, as the CDR3 cannot be located on it reliably, and the CDR3 follows TCRdb's listing. V usage is TRBV7-2 and J usage is TRBJ2-1. CDR1 is SGHTA, CDR2 FQGNSA, per germline. The CDR3 length equals 19 residues, ends included. CDR3 region: CASSLAFIIGDFEYNEQFS.

This clonotype came up a few times. This chain links TRBV11-2 with TRBJ2-7; TRBD2 aligns across 8 bases. Germline values: CDR1 SGHAT, CDR2 FQNNGV. V trimming: 1 base; J trimming: 2 bases; junction bases outside the gene matches: 10. The CDR3 runs 17 residues. The CDR3 region has the DNA TGTGCCAGCAGCTTAGGAGTAGCGGGACTGACCACCTACGAGCAGTACTTC. This translates into CASSLGVAGLTTYEQYF. The full variable domain, in which reference TRBV11-2 and TRBJ2-7 provide the parts outside the CDR3, is EAGVAQSPRYKIIEKRQSVAFWCNPISGHATLYWYQQILGQGPKLLIQFQNNGVVDDSQLPKDRFSAERLKGVDSTLKIQPAKLEDSAVYLCASSLGVAGLTTYEQYFGPGTRLTVT.

This clonotype has just a few counts. The chain recombines TRBV7-9 with TRBJ1-6; no clear D. This CDR3 spans 16 amino acids. With 0 bases removed from V and 5 bases from J, the gap between germline ends came to 11 bases. Germline V gene data show CDR1 as SEHNR and CDR2 as FQNEAQ (reference sequence). The CDR3, as DNA: TGTGCCAGCAGCTTAGCATGGGGTGTGGATAATTCACCCCTCCACTTT. This gives the protein CASSLAWGVDNSPLHF.

A few counts support this clonotype. The chain joins TRBV29-1 to TRBJ2-5, with 7 nucleotides matching TRBD1. The CDR3 consists of 15 residues. CDR1 is SQVTM and CDR2 is ANQGSEA in the germline V gene. The CDR3 DNA reads TGCTCAGCGTTCCTGGGAAGGGGGCAACAAGAGACCCAGTACTTC. Residues: CSAFLGRGQQETQYF.

This clonotype appeared many times. The V and J genes are TRBV20-1 and TRBJ2-1, with 10 bases that match TRBD1. After removal of 1 base from V and 7 bases from J, the junction contained 4 bases not matched to a gene. Germline assignment: CDR1 DFQATT and CDR2 SNEGSKA (reference sequence). This CDR3 has 14 residues. CDR3 in amino acids: CSARGQGARNEQFF. The CDR3 DNA is TGCAGTGCTAGAGGACAGGGGGCACGAAATGAGCAGTTCTTC.

This clonotype has at least ten counts. This chain joins TRBV24-1 and TRBJ2-3, with D maybe TRBD1 (6 bases). This CDR3 has 15 amino acids. Trimming left V 3 bases short and J 3 bases short, with 12 bases between. The germline V gene encodes CDR1 KGHDR and CDR2 SFDVKD. DNA for the CDR3: TGTGCCACCAGTGATCCAAGGACAGTAACAGATACGCAGTATTTT. Encoded protein: CATSDPRTVTDTQYF.

This clonotype was counted a few times. This chain uses TRBV7-6 with TRBJ2-1, with TRBD2 as a possible D gene (6 bases). The CDR3 extends over 16 amino acids. Germline values: CDR1 SGHVS, CDR2 FNYEAQ. Trimming left V 2 bases short and J 0 bases short, with 11 bases between. The CDR3 sequence is CASSLRGSSSYNEQFF. DNA for the CDR3: TGTGCCAGCAGCTTACGGGGGTCGTCCTCCTACAATGAGCAGTTCTTC.

This clonotype has a count of ten or more. V usage is TRBV27 and J usage is TRBJ2-7, with 7 positions matching TRBD1. The CDR3 runs to 14 residues. Germline V gene data show CDR1 as MNHEY and CDR2 as SMNVEV (reference sequence). The junction had 8 bases not matched to a gene; V was cut back by 8 bases and J by 1 base. CDR3 sequence: CASQPTGLSYEQYV. The CDR3 DNA sequence: TGTGCCAGCCAGCCGACAGGGCTATCCTACGAGCAGTACGTC.

The sample holds many counts of this clonotype. V gene TRBV20-1 combines with J gene TRBJ2-1; possible D gene TRBD2, 6 bases. Per the germline V gene, CDR1 is DFQATT and CDR2 is SNEGSKA (reference sequence). Between the trimmed V and J ends, which lost 1 base and 7 bases, there was a span of 20 bases. The CDR3 has 16 residues. The CDR3 nucleotides are TGCAGTGCTAGAGTCATCGTAGCGGAGCAAAGGAATGAGCAGTTCTTC. Translating it yields CSARVIVAEQRNEQFF.

This clonotype was seen ten or more times. This sequence joins TRBV27 and TRBJ1-1; tentatively, D is TRBD1 (5 bases). The V and J ends lost 2 bases and 0 bases respectively, with 10 bases between them. Per germline, CDR1 MNHEY and CDR2 SMNVEV (reference sequence). This CDR3 comprises 15 residues. The CDR3 region has the DNA TGTGCCAGCAGTTTAAAGAGGGGTGTGAACACTGAAGCTTTCTTT. This translates into CASSLKRGVNTEAFF.

This rearrangement joins TRBV24-1 to TRBJ2-3; D not resolved. CDR1 and CDR2 (germline): KGHDR, SFDVKD. Trimming cost V 9 bases and J 3 bases, with 12 bases left between them. This CDR3 contains 13 residues. In DNA, the CDR3 is TGTGCCACCCGGAGAGGCCAGACAGATACGCAGTATTTT. It translates to CATRRGQTDTQYF.

The genes are TRBV18 and TRBJ2-5, with D perhaps assigned TRBD1 or TRBD2 (6 bases each). The germline gives CDR1 KGHSH, CDR2 LQKENI. This CDR3 spans 15 amino acids. The ends were cut back, 0 bases at V and 5 bases at J, with 13 bases in the middle. CDR3: CASSPPGGFQETQYF. As DNA, the CDR3 is TGTGCCAGCTCACCACCAGGGGGGTTTCAGGAGACCCAGTACTTC.

This clonotype turned up a few times. This sequence joins TRBV12-3 or TRBV12-4 and TRBJ2-1; D is perhaps TRBD1 or TRBD2 (6 bases each). This CDR3 comprises 14 residues. V lost 5 bases and J lost 10, with 18 bases in between. This CDR3 is CASSDGGPRDEQFF. CDR3 bases: TGTGCCAGCAGTGACGGGGGCCCACGAGACGAGCAGTTCTTC.

This clonotype was seen only a few times. This rearrangement joins TRBV12-3 or TRBV12-4 to TRBJ1-1, with a tentative D call TRBD1 (6 bases). The CDR3 sequence is 15 residues long. Trimming shortened V by 5 bases and J by 1 base, and 14 bases separated the two germline ends. The CDR3: CASSPQDSKNTEAFF. The CDR3 DNA follows: TGTGCCAGCAGTCCCCAGGACAGCAAGAACACTGAAGCTTTCTTT.